These T cell receptor beta chains were read from a single sample in a study of a mutant IDH1 vaccine in newly diagnosed glioma. These receptors lack a known antigen. Sequencing was performed with immunoSEQ multiplex PCR; in TCRdb, only in-frame clones are kept and a portion is missing. Seen here are about 83,000 clones, 75% to 85% observed once, and the top ten hold around 5%. The sequencing here drew on PBMCs, taken from a glioma patient whose treatment included an IDH1 peptide vaccine. The receptors were gathered from a man aged 35 to 55 with glioma. The conserved cysteine and the conserved F or W are not part of the CDR3 here.

j_gene | len | v_gene | CDR3aa
TRBJ2-7 | 13 | TRBV11-3 | ASSPGGTAPDEQY
TRBJ1-2 | 13 | TRBV4-3 | ASSHPGQGADGYT
TRBJ1-2 | 12 | TRBV1 | TSSLRDPRKGYT
TRBJ2-7 | 14 | TRBV9 | ASSLTPGQSFYEQY
TRBJ1-5 | 12 | TRBV19 | ASSAESSNQPQH
TRBJ2-7 | 12 | TRBV10-1 | ASSDMRTAYEQY
TRBJ1-2 | 15 | TRBV4-3 | ASSQAIRGGPYYGYT
TRBJ2-7 | 10 | TRBV13 | ASSSRAYEQY
TRBJ2-2 | 13 | TRBV7-2 | ASSGWTRETGELF
TRBJ2-5 | 11 | TRBV10-1 | ASSVQAKETQY
TRBJ1-3 | 14 | TRBV28 | ASSLIATGSGNTIY
TRBJ2-3 | 14 | TRBV4-3 | ASSHMGHDAMDTQY
TRBJ1-5 | 13 | TRBV4-3 | ASSQDRRTGQPQH
TRBJ1-6 | 12 | TRBV2 | ASNVGGSGSPLH
TRBJ1-2 | 13 | TRBV6-6 | ASSAGQGRLDGYT
TRBJ2-1 | 13 | TRBV28 | ASRRSGRNHNEQF
TRBJ1-4 | 11 | TRBV5-4 | ASSSADSEKLF
TRBJ1-4 | 13 | TRBV5-4 | ASSIGQGRNEKLF
TRBJ2-3 | 14 | TRBV7-2 | ASSTLLAGLTDTQY
TRBJ2-2 | 16 | TRBV4-2 | ASSQDRRLAGDTGELF
TRBJ1-1 | 16 | TRBV30 | AWRTPRFWEGVNTEAF
TRBJ1-2 | 14 | TRBV10-3 | AISELTGGLPYGYT
TRBJ1-2 | 10 | TRBV6-5 | ASSPAGRGYT
TRBJ1-1 | 13 | TRBV5-1 | ASSLDGLLNTEAF
TRBJ1-2 | 12 | TRBV6-5 | ASSYNIMNYGYT
TRBJ2-1 | 13 | TRBV7-6 | ASSLTVFSYNEQF
TRBJ2-6 | 20 | TRBV5-1 | ASSLLAVFGGKSASGANVLT
TRBJ2-3 | 15 | TRBV18 | ASSPLRTSGRLDTQY
TRBJ2-6 | 14 | TRBV7-9 | ASSLWGALRTNVLT